Each of the 21 T cell receptor beta chains below was sequenced from the same sample in a study of OX40 agonist ivuxolimab in advanced cancers. The method was immunoSEQ multiplex PCR; TCRdb's version includes in-frame clones alone and lacks a portion of them. The top ten clones hold around 3.4% of a sample with about 94,000 clones, around 90% of them seen once. The material was CD4+ or CD8+ T cells sorted from blood, obtained in a trial of the OX40 agonist ivuxolimab. The receptor source for this set is an adult with an advanced solid tumor such as melanoma, head and neck, liver or kidney cancer.

The chain couples TRBV30 to TRBJ1-1, with a tentative D call TRBD1 (6 bases). Germline CDR1 reads GTSNPN; CDR2 reads SVGIG (reference sequence). The CDR3 totals 15 residues. Trimming took off 1 base at V and 3 bases at J, with 15 bases between the two ends. The CDR3 DNA reads as TGTGCCTGGAGTGCTCTAGGGGGGTGGGACACTGAAGCTTTCTTT. This encodes CAWSALGGWDTEAFF.

This clone occurred a few times. The V gene is TRBV6-6, the J gene TRBJ2-7; no clear D. The CDR3 sequence is 15 residues long. V was clipped by 2 bases and J by 2 bases, with 13 bases between them. Looked up from germline, CDR1 is MNHNY and CDR2 is SVGAGI (reference sequence). CDR3 sequence reads: CASSYVDTIPYEQYF. DNA for the CDR3: TGTGCCAGCAGTTACGTCGACACCATCCCCTACGAGCAGTACTTC.

V and J are TRBV2 and TRBJ2-5; no definite D call. Trimming stripped 0 bases from V and 4 bases from J, with 6 bases between. Germline V CDR1 and CDR2: SNHLY, FYNNEI. This CDR3 region has 13 residues. The CDR3 DNA is TGTGCCAGCAGTGAAGCTCGGATAGAGACCCAGTACTTC. Its translation: CASSEARIETQYF.

In regard to this clone: The sample holds other DNA sequences that translate to the same CDR3. The CDR3 DNA sequence: TGTGCCACCAGCAGAGAATTCGGCAGCTCCTACGAGCAGTACTTC. Translating it yields CATSREFGSSYEQYF. The V call is TRBV15, the J call TRBJ2-7; no definite D call. This CDR3 is 15 amino acids long. Deletions cut 0 bases from V and 0 bases from J, with 9 bases between. Germline loops: CDR1 LNHNV, CDR2 YYDKDF (reference sequence).

The J gene is TRBJ1-2, the V gene TRBV29-1, with D maybe TRBD1 (5 bases). The germline CDR1 and CDR2 sequences are SQVTM and ANQGSEA. V lost 5 bases and J lost 6, with 19 bases in between. The CDR3 is 14 amino acids. As DNA, the CDR3 is TGCAGCGTTTACCAATCGACAGATTCGGATGGCTACACCTTC. Protein product: CSVYQSTDSDGYTF.

The chain links TRBV5-1 to TRBJ2-1; D might be TRBD1 (6 bases). Germline CDR1 reads SGHRS; CDR2 reads YFSETQ. Trimming stripped 3 bases from V and 6 bases from J, with 10 bases between. This CDR3 contains 13 residues. For the CDR3, the DNA is TGCGCCAGCAGCTCCCCGACAGGCAATGAGCAGTTCTTC. This encodes CASSSPTGNEQFF.

This clone was detected once. This chain uses TRBV27 with TRBJ1-1; D may be TRBD1 (6 bases). Trimming took off 6 bases at V and 0 bases at J, with 11 bases between the two ends. Germline values: CDR1 MNHEY, CDR2 SMNVEV (reference sequence). The CDR3 consists of 14 residues. The CDR3 DNA sequence: TGTGCCAGCAGATTCAGGGGAATGAACACTGAAGCTTTCTTT. Translation gives CASRFRGMNTEAFF.

The chain has TRBV6-5 and TRBJ1-5; D perhaps matches TRBD1 (5 bases). The CDR3 loop spans 13 amino acids. Germline values: CDR1 MNHEY, CDR2 SVGAGI. V was shortened by 2 bases and J by 9 bases, with 11 bases between the two germline ends. The CDR3 loop reads CASSYANQGPQHF. The CDR3 region has the DNA TGTGCCAGCAGTTACGCCAACCAGGGGCCCCAGCATTTT.

The chain recombines TRBV6-5 with TRBJ1-2; D is possibly TRBD1 (5 bases). Trimming took 6 bases from V and 4 from J, leaving 15 bases between them. Looked up from germline, CDR1 is MNHEY and CDR2 is SVGAGI. The CDR3 consists of 14 residues. The CDR3 sequence is CASRLWEGSYGYTF. DNA of the CDR3: TGTGCCAGCAGACTTTGGGAGGGGTCCTATGGCTACACCTTC.

CDR3 sequence reads: CASSQDLSAVYGYTF. CDR3 bases: TGCGCCAGCAGCCAAGATCTTTCGGCCGTCTATGGCTACACCTTC. V and J are TRBV4-1 and TRBJ1-2; D remains ambiguous. The CDR3 has 15 amino acids. Germline V gives CDR1 MGHRA, CDR2 YSYEKL. V was pared by 0 bases and J by 4 bases, with 12 bases between.

V usage is TRBV14 and J usage is TRBJ2-7; D remains unclear. CDR3 length equals 15 residues. The germline V and J ends were trimmed by 2 bases and 2 bases, with 13 bases remaining between them. CDR1 SGHDN and CDR2 FVKESK come from the germline V gene. The CDR3 DNA is TGTGCCAGCAGCCAAATGAGATTACCCACCTACGAGCAGTACTTC. This codes for CASSQMRLPTYEQYF.

The rearrangement links TRBV11-2 to TRBJ2-7, with 8 nucleotides matching TRBD1. V was clipped by 1 base and J by 7 bases; unmatched bases: 3. The germline V gene encodes CDR1 SGHAT and CDR2 FQNNGV. The CDR3 has 13 residues. The CDR3 region is CASSLGTGYEQYF. CDR3 bases: TGTGCCAGCAGCTTAGGGACAGGGTATGAGCAGTACTTC.

The chain recombines TRBV6-5 with TRBJ1-1, with a weak D call TRBD1 (6 bases). Trimming removed 4 bases from V and 0 bases from J, with 9 bases in between. Germline loops: CDR1 MNHEY, CDR2 SVGAGI. CDR3 size: 14 residues. Here the CDR3 reads CASSLGQLNTEAFF. The CDR3 DNA reads TGTGCCAGCAGTTTGGGACAATTGAACACTGAAGCTTTCTTT.

This clone was detected a few times. The chain uses TRBV4-1 and TRBJ1-1; D is possibly TRBD1 (5 bases). Looked up from germline, CDR1 is MGHRA and CDR2 is YSYEKL. CDR3 length: 14 amino acids. Trimming took 1 base from V and 2 from J, leaving 8 bases between them. CDR3 in amino acids: CASSQVRDNTEAFF. In DNA form, the CDR3 reads TGCGCCAGCAGCCAAGTAAGGGACAACACTGAAGCTTTCTTT.

The chain recombines TRBV4-2 with TRBJ2-7, with a tentative D call TRBD2 (5 bases). Germline loops: CDR1 LGHNA, CDR2 YNFKEQ. The CDR3 has 17 amino acids. Trimming took 1 base from V and 0 from J, leaving 16 bases between them. CDR3 in amino acids: CASSQVHGPGSSYEQYF. CDR3 DNA: TGTGCCAGCAGCCAAGTCCACGGACCTGGGAGCTCCTACGAGCAGTACTTC.

The chain employs TRBV9 and TRBJ2-1; 11 nucleotides line up with TRBD2. The trim removed 2 bases at V and 8 bases at J, leaving 9 bases unmatched. Germline CDR1 is SGDLS and CDR2 is YYNGEE. The CDR3 spans 16 residues. CDR3 sequence reads: CASSVTTSGDLDEQFF. For the CDR3, the DNA is TGTGCCAGCAGCGTGACGACTAGCGGGGATCTTGATGAGCAGTTCTTC.

The rearrangement uses TRBV19 and TRBJ1-2, with 8 bases that match TRBD1. Germline loops: CDR1 LNHDA, CDR2 SQIVND (reference sequence). There are 16 residues in the CDR3. V was clipped by 1 base and J by 4 bases; unmatched bases: 8. The CDR3 region is CASSIAQGAQGYGYTF. The CDR3 bases are TGTGCCAGTAGTATAGCCCAGGGGGCGCAGGGCTATGGCTACACCTTC. Looking up the rest from reference TRBV19 and TRBJ1-2 gives the full variable domain: DGGITQSPKYLFRKEGQNVTLSCEQNLNHDAMYWYRQDPGQGLRLIYYSQIVNDFQKGDIAEGYSVSREKKESFPLTVTSAQKNPTAFYLCASSIAQGAQGYGYTFGSGTRLTVV.

The chain uses TRBV28 and TRBJ2-5; TRBD2 is a possible D gene (5 bases). The CDR3 is 19 amino acids. CDR1 is MDHEN, CDR2 SYDVKM, per germline. V gave up 3 bases and J gave up 3 bases, with 26 bases separating them. CDR3 loop: CASSFSIEGPAETEETQYF. DNA for the CDR3: TGTGCCAGCAGTTTTAGTATAGAGGGTCCGGCGGAGACGGAAGAGACCCAGTACTTC.

V gene TRBV7-6 combines with J gene TRBJ1-3, with 9 bases aligning to TRBD1. Germline V gene lookup returns CDR1 SGHVS and CDR2 FNYEAQ. The CDR3 is 17 residues long. V shed 5 bases, J shed 0 bases, and the junction held 8 bases outside the gene matches. In nucleotides, the CDR3 is TGTGCCAGCAGCAAAGGGACAGGGCAAAACTCTGGAAACACCATATATTTT. It is translated as CASSKGTGQNSGNTIYF.

This clone was detected only once. The V call is TRBV7-6, the J call TRBJ1-5, with a weak D call TRBD1 (6 bases). The ends were cut back, 1 base at V and 7 bases at J, with 11 bases in the middle. This CDR3 region has 14 residues. CDR1 is SGHVS and CDR2 is FNYEAQ in the germline V gene. For the CDR3, the DNA is TGTGCCAGCAGCTTAGACCGGAGGGGGCAGCCCCAGCATTTT. It codes for CASSLDRRGQPQHF.

The V gene is TRBV5-6, the J gene TRBJ1-1; the D gene is possibly TRBD1 (5 bases). Per germline, CDR1 SGHDT and CDR2 YYEEEE. The V end was cut by 4 bases, the J end by 5 bases, with 9 bases between. This CDR3 is 12 amino acids long. This CDR3 is CASSIGQTEAFF. The CDR3 DNA reads as TGTGCCAGCAGCATAGGACAAACTGAAGCTTTCTTT.